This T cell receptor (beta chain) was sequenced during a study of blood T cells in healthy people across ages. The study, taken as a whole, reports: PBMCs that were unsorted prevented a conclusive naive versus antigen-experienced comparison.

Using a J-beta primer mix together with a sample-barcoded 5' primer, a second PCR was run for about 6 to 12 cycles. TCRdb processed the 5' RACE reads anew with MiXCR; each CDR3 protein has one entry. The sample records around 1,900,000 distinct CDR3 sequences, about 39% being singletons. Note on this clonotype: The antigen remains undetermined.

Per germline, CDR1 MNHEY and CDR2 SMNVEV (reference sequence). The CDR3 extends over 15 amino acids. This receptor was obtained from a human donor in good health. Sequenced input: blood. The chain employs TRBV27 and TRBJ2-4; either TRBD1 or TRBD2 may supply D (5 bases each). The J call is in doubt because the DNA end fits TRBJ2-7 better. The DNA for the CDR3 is TGTGCCAGCAGCTATAAGGGACGCGCGACCTACGAGCAGTACTTC. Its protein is CASSYKGRATYEQYF.